The 7 T cell receptor beta chains reported below all come from one sample, sequenced in a study of T cells in Graves' hyperthyroidism and ophthalmopathy. Amplification of TCR beta CDR3 regions used RNA as the template. TCR CDR3 regions were first amplified by RT-PCR with HTBI primers. TCRdb used MiXCR to reprocess the multiplex PCR reads, holding one entry per CDR3 protein. In the table there are around 620,000 distinct CDR3 sequences, about a sixth of which are singletons. The source material was blood. The receptors stem from a woman aged 30 to 39 with Graves' hyperthyroidism.

This clonotype occurred many times. This chain uses TRBV2 with TRBJ2-3; D tentatively reads TRBD1 or TRBD2 (6 bases each). There are 14 residues in the CDR3. Between the trimmed V and J ends, which lost 8 bases and 0 bases, there was a span of 12 bases. Germline V lookup: CDR1 SNHLY, CDR2 FYNNEI. CDR3 region: CASLQGTSTDTQYF. CDR3 sequence (DNA): TGTGCCAGCCTTCAGGGGACTAGCACAGATACGCAGTATTTT.

This clonotype has more than one count but fewer than ten. The chain is built from TRBV3-1 and TRBJ1-5; TRBD1 matches at 12 bases. The V and J ends lost 4 bases and 7 bases, in that order; junction bases with no gene match: 5. The length of the CDR3 is 15 residues. CDR1 LGHDT and CDR2 YNNKEL come from the germline V gene (reference sequence). In DNA, the CDR3 is TGTGCCAGCAGCCGGGGACAGGGGGCTTCGCAGCCCCAGCATTTT. Its protein product is CASSRGQGASQPQHF. Looking up the rest from reference TRBV3-1 and TRBJ1-5 gives the full variable domain: DTAVSQTPKYLVTQMGNDKSIKCEQNLGHDTMYWYKQDSKKFLKIMFSYNNKELIINETVPNRFSPKSPDKAHLNLHINSLELGDSAVYFCASSRGQGASQPQHFGDGTRLSIL.

The chain's CDR3 is CASSIPGSGGDEQFF. The DNA of the CDR3 is TGTGCCAGTAGTATTCCGGGGAGCGGGGGGGATGAGCAGTTCTTC. J is TRBJ2-1 and V is TRBV19; 10 nucleotides agree with TRBD2. There are 15 residues in the CDR3. Germline V CDR1 and CDR2: LNHDA, SQIVND (reference sequence). Unmatched junction bases numbered 7, after V lost 3 bases and J lost 8 bases.

V and J are TRBV7-9 and TRBJ2-1; TRBD1 matches 7 bases. Trimming took 6 bases from V and 8 from J; bases not matched to a gene: 7. This CDR3 has 13 amino acids. CDR1 and CDR2 from the germline V gene are SEHNR and FQNEAQ (reference sequence). CDR3 coding DNA: TGTGCCAGCAGGTTTGGACAGGTCTATGAGCAGTTCTTC. Translation gives CASRFGQVYEQFF. Drawing the rest from reference TRBV7-9 and TRBJ2-1, the complete variable domain is DTGVSQNPRHKITKRGQNVTFRCDPISEHNRLYWYRQTLGQGPEFLTYFQNEAQLEKSRLLSDRFSAERPKGSFSTLEIQRTEQGDSAMYLCASRFGQVYEQFFGPGTRLTVL.

The genes are TRBV2 and TRBJ2-7, with TRBD1 matching 8 bases. CDR3 length equals 15 residues. CDR1 and CDR2 from the germline V gene are SNHLY and FYNNEI. Trimming took 10 bases from V and 3 from J; bases not matched to a gene: 14. CDR3 sequence (DNA): TGTGCCAACACCCCCCCAGGGGGCGCCTACTACGAGCAGTACTTC. Amino acid sequence: CANTPPGGAYYEQYF.

This clonotype was seen a few times. The chain carries TRBV28 and TRBJ1-1, with 8 bases that match TRBD1. There are 13 residues in the CDR3. Germline-derived CDR1 and CDR2 are MDHEN and SYDVKM. V lost 4 bases, J lost 10 bases, and 8 bases stayed unmatched. The CDR3 here is CASSSRTGMGAFF. CDR3 DNA: TGTGCCAGCAGTTCCCGGACAGGGATGGGAGCTTTCTTT.

This clonotype was picked up many times. This rearrangement joins TRBV6-2 or TRBV6-3 to TRBJ2-1; no reliable D call. V was trimmed by 2 bases and J by 6 bases, leaving 17 bases between them. The CDR3 is 16 amino acids. The germline V gene has CDR1 MNHEY and CDR2 SVGEGT. DNA for the CDR3: TGTGCCAGCAGTTACGGCATAGGCCGACTCCGCAATGAGCAGTTCTTC. This encodes CASSYGIGRLRNEQFF.